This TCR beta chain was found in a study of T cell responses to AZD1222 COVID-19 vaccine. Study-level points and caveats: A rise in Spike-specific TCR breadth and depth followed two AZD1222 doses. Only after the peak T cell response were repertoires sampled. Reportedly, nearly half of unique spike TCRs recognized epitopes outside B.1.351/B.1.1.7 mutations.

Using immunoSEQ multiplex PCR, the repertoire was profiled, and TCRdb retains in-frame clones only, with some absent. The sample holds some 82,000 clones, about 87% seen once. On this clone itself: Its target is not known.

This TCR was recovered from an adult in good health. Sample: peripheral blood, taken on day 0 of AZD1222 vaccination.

In DNA, the CDR3 is TGTGCCAGTAGTAGGTCACAGGTCTCTAATTCACCCCTCCACTTT. Translation: CASSRSQVSNSPLHF. The V and J genes are TRBV19 and TRBJ1-6; TRBD1 might be the D (5 bases). Looked up from germline, CDR1 is LNHDA and CDR2 is SQIVND (reference sequence). V was clipped by 4 bases and J by 6 bases, with 13 bases between them. The CDR3 has 15 residues.